The T cell receptor beta chain under discussion was sequenced for a study of cytomegalovirus exposure and HLA in healthy donors. The primer mix had 60 Vbeta and 13 Jbeta primers. TCRdb keeps only in-frame clones here, not all; method: immunoSEQ multiplex PCR. The sample has roughly 120,000 clones, approximately 80% seen once. Germline V gene data show CDR1 as SGDLS and CDR2 as YYNGEE. Deletions cut 6 bases from V and 5 bases from J, with 14 bases between. CDR3 length: 13 amino acids. The sequence came from a woman between 18 and 29 years old in good health and CMV-seronegative. The chain employs TRBV9 and TRBJ1-2, with TRBD1 as a possible D gene (6 bases). The specimen was PBMCs. CDR3 bases: TGTGCCAGCAAGGGGGGGATCGCGTATGGCTACACCTTC. The encoded protein is CASKGGIAYGYTF.